This TCR beta chain was found in a study of blood T cell repertoires in COVID-19. Overall study: From the United States, Italy and Spain came samples of acute and convalescent COVID-19. Sample material is recorded as cDNA or gDNA derived from T cells, B-cell-depleted T cells, or PBMCs.

As processed by the authors: For nucleated cells, counts were estimated from reference gene primer amplification. The table came from immunoSEQ multiplex PCR; TCRdb's copy has only in-frame clones and leaves some out. V and J calls and clone size are those listed in that table; D and trimming were worked out from the DNA. The sample has 200,000 to 250,000 clones, 70% to 90% seen once. This clone has just a few counts. Trimming pared 3 bases from V and 2 bases from J, leaving 23 bases between. CDR1 and CDR2 (germline): SGHDT, YYEEEE. This CDR3 contains 18 residues. V is TRBV5-6 and J is TRBJ1-2, with a weak D call TRBD1 (6 bases). The origin of this receptor is a woman aged 18-29 years who had recovered from COVID-19. The source material was peripheral blood. CDR3 in amino acids: CASSWVGTFSELNYGYTF. CDR3 nucleotide sequence: TGTGCCAGCAGCTGGGTAGGGACATTCTCGGAACTCAACTATGGCTACACCTTC.